This T cell receptor (beta chain) is from a study of cytomegalovirus exposure and HLA in healthy donors. Background on the study: Out of 398 genotyped donors, about 80% belonged to the Caucasian-associated ancestry cluster.

Amplification used 60 Vbeta primers and 13 Jbeta primers. TCRdb's table, derived via immunoSEQ multiplex PCR, lists solely in-frame clones and lacks some. The sample lists 60,000 to 85,000 clones, around 78% occurring once. Notes on this clone: What it binds is unknown.

This CDR3 is built from 16 residues. V dropped 1 base and J dropped 2; count of bases not matched to a gene: 3. Per germline, CDR1 SGHTA and CDR2 FQGTGA. The study, taken as a whole, reports: 164 TCR beta chains were listed as cytomegalovirus-associated. A later analysis reportedly identified an Asian-associated ancestry cluster as carrying fewer N-insertions than the approximately 640-donor mean.

Material for sequencing was PBMCs. This clonotype originated in a man aged 40-49 years in good health and CMV-seronegative. The chain joins TRBV7-3 to TRBJ1-1; 11 nucleotides align to TRBD1. The CDR3 nucleotides read TGTGCCAGCAGCTTAATGGGACAGGGGGGAAACACTGAAGCTTTCTTT. Its protein is CASSLMGQGGNTEAFF. Drawing the rest from reference TRBV7-3 and TRBJ1-1, the complete variable domain is GAGVSQTPSNKVTEKGKYVELRCDPISGHTALYWYRQSLGQGPEFLIYFQGTGAADDSGLPNDRFFAVRPEGSVSTLKIQRTERGDSAVYLCASSLMGQGGNTEAFFGQGTRLTVV.